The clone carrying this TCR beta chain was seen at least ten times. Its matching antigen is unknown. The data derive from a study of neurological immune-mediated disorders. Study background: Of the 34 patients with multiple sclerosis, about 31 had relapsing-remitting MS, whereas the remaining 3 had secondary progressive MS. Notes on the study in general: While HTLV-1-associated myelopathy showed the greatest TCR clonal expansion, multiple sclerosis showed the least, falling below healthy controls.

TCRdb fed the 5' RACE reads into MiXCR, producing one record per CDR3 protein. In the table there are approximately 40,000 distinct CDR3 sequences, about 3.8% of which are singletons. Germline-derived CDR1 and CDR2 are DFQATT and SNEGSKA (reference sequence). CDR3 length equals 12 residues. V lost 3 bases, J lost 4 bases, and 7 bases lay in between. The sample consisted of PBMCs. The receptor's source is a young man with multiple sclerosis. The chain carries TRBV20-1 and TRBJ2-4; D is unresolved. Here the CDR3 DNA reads TGCAGTGCTAGCCCCGGGAAAAACATTCAGTACTTC. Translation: CSASPGKNIQYF.